What follows are 27 T cell receptor beta chains derived from one specimen sequenced in a study of graft-versus-host responses after intestinal transplantation (dated by TCRdb to the early 2020s). The time point label, as the study defines it: cells obtained before transplantation from donor or recipient. No cognate antigen is known for these TCRs. Receptor amplification or capture employed the immunoSEQ multiplex PCR assay. TCRdb carries this immuneACCESS record with in-frame sequences only. Its versions omit some clonotypes, under half of them owing to an unresolved V gene in the studies checked, with the rest unexplained. The sample profile shows tens of thousands of clones; 90% to 95% of them were found once. 0.5% of the sample lies in the top ten. The material sequenced was unstimulated CD8+ T cells sorted from spleen or lymph node cells, taken before intestinal transplant. Receptors originate from a human donor who received an intestinal transplant.

The chain links TRBV7-9 to TRBJ2-3, with 12 bases aligning to TRBD2. After removal of 5 bases from V and 3 bases from J, the junction contained 6 bases not matched to a gene. From germline, CDR1 is SEHNR and CDR2 FQNEAQ (reference sequence). CDR3 size: 16 residues. CDR3 nucleotides: TGTGCCAGCAGCGCCCGACTAGCGGGGGAGACAGATACGCAGTATTTT. Its protein is CASSARLAGETDTQYF. Full variable domain (rest looked up from reference TRBV7-9 and TRBJ2-3): DTGVSQNPRHKITKRGQNVTFRCDPISEHNRLYWYRQTLGQGPEFLTYFQNEAQLEKSRLLSDRFSAERPKGSFSTLEIQRTEQGDSAMYLCASSARLAGETDTQYFGPGTRLTVL.

The V gene is TRBV19, the J gene TRBJ2-3; the match to TRBD1 covers 11 bases. The CDR3 loop spans 14 amino acids. Germline assignment: CDR1 LNHDA and CDR2 SQIVND (reference sequence). The CDR3 loop reads CAVRGQGAADTQYF. In DNA, the CDR3 is TGTGCAGTACGAGGACAGGGGGCCGCAGATACGCAGTATTTT.

The CDR3 region is CASSFLTSGGDREQYF. Here the CDR3 DNA reads TGTGCCAGCAGTTTCTTGACTAGCGGTGGAGATCGGGAGCAGTACTTC. This chain links TRBV6-5 with TRBJ2-7, with 9 bases aligning to TRBD2. The V and J ends lost 4 bases and 7 bases, in that order; junction bases with no gene match: 14. The CDR3 covers 16 residues. Germline V gene lookup returns CDR1 MNHEY and CDR2 SVGAGI.

The rearrangement links TRBV9 to TRBJ2-7; D is perhaps TRBD2 (5 bases). The germline V and J ends were trimmed by 2 bases and 3 bases, with 12 bases remaining between them. The V gene's germline CDR1 is SGDLS and CDR2 YYNGEE. This CDR3 spans 14 amino acids. The CDR3 DNA reads as TGTGCCAGCAGCGTCGCAGAGGGAGACTACGAGCAGTACTTC. Encoded protein: CASSVAEGDYEQYF.

The chain has TRBV19 and TRBJ2-3, with 11 bases aligning to TRBD1. The V gene end was trimmed by 3 bases and the J gene end by 2 bases; junction bases not matched to a gene: 10. CDR3 length equals 18 residues. Germline CDR1 reads LNHDA; CDR2 reads SQIVND (reference sequence). CDR3 region: CASSIEADRGLNTDTQYF. CDR3 nucleotides: TGTGCCAGTAGTATTGAGGCGGACAGGGGGCTTAACACAGATACGCAGTATTTT. Full variable domain (outside the CDR3, taken from reference TRBV19 and TRBJ2-3): DGGITQSPKYLFRKEGQNVTLSCEQNLNHDAMYWYRQDPGQGLRLIYYSQIVNDFQKGDIAEGYSVSREKKESFPLTVTSAQKNPTAFYLCASSIEADRGLNTDTQYFGPGTRLTVL.

The V gene is TRBV29-1, the J gene TRBJ2-1, with D maybe TRBD2 (5 bases). CDR3 length: 17 amino acids. V lost 1 base and J lost 2, with 18 bases in between. In germline, CDR1 is SQVTM, CDR2 ANQGSEA. The CDR3 bases are TGCAGCGTTGAAGGGGTTGTGGACTCACGGGCCTACAATGAGCAGTTCTTC. Translated, it gives CSVEGVVDSRAYNEQFF.

Notes on this clone: In this CDR3 the conserved last residue, phenylalanine or tryptophan, is missing, so a read error is likely. It is unclear where the CDR3 begins or ends on the DNA, so no DNA is shown, and the CDR3 is as TCRdb lists it. This sequence joins TRBV2 and TRBJ2-7; TRBD1, the table's D call, lacks a check against the DNA. The CDR3 has 12 amino acids, counting both end residues. CDR1 is SNHLY, CDR2 FYNNEI, per germline. The CDR3 region is CASSEALPTQLL.

This chain links TRBV5-1 with TRBJ2-7, with D possibly matching TRBD2 (5 bases). Trimming removed 0 bases at V and 2 bases at J, with 9 bases between. CDR1 is SGHRS and CDR2 is YFSETQ in the germline V gene. The CDR3 extends over 14 amino acids. CDR3 in amino acids: CASSLGGPAYEQYF. CDR3 bases: TGCGCCAGCAGCTTGGGCGGGCCAGCCTACGAGCAGTACTTC. The entire variable domain, with the rest obtained from reference TRBV5-1 and TRBJ2-7, is as follows: KAGVTQTPRYLIKTRGQQVTLSCSPISGHRSVSWYQQTPGQGLQFLFEYFSETQRNKGNFPGRFSGRQFSNSRSEMNVSTLELGDSALYLCASSLGGPAYEQYFGPGTRLTVT.

This chain uses TRBV7-2 with TRBJ2-7; 13 bases align to TRBD2. Germline lookup yields CDR1 SGHTA and CDR2 FQGNSA. With V trimmed by 5 bases and J by 5 bases, 3 bases remained unmatched. This CDR3 contains 14 residues. The CDR3 loop is CASSRGLAGDEQYF. The CDR3 region has the DNA TGTGCCAGCAGCCGAGGACTAGCGGGGGACGAGCAGTACTTC.

CDR3 region: CASSLSSALDREGSYEQYF. CDR3 DNA: TGTGCCAGTAGTCTCTCATCGGCCCTCGACAGGGAAGGTTCATACGAGCAGTACTTC. The chain employs TRBV19 and TRBJ2-7, with 7 bases aligning to TRBD1. V lost 5 bases, J lost 4 bases, and 23 bases stayed unmatched. This CDR3 is 19 amino acids long. Germline V CDR1 and CDR2: LNHDA, SQIVND (reference sequence).

This rearrangement joins TRBV27 to TRBJ2-1; 8 nucleotides line up with TRBD1. Trimming removed 6 bases from V and 3 bases from J; junction bases left unmatched: 4. The CDR3 is 14 residues long. Germline V gene sequence: CDR1 MNHEY, CDR2 SMNVEV (reference sequence). Here the CDR3 reads CASRTGTGYNEQFF. The DNA for the CDR3 is TGTGCCAGCAGAACGGGGACAGGCTACAATGAGCAGTTCTTC.

V is TRBV10-2 and J is TRBJ1-2; D is perhaps TRBD1 (6 bases). Looked up from germline, CDR1 is WSHSY and CDR2 is SAAADI. V lost 0 bases and J lost 2, with 10 bases in between. The CDR3 length is 15 residues. The CDR3 loop reads CASSESGAPNYGYTF. In DNA form, the CDR3 reads TGCGCCAGCAGTGAGTCGGGGGCCCCCAACTATGGCTACACCTTC.

This sequence joins TRBV21-1 and TRBJ2-3; the table calls TRBD1, which could not be checked here. TRBV21-1 is classified as a pseudogene. This CDR3 comprises 12 residues. The CDR3 here is CASPEAGDTQYF. Here the CDR3 DNA reads TGTGCCAGTCCTGAAGCAGGGGATACGCAGTATTTT.

J is TRBJ2-2 and V is TRBV7-6; 15 nucleotides align to TRBD2. V was clipped by 2 bases and J by 6 bases; unmatched bases: 16. This CDR3 spans 21 amino acids. Germline V gene sequence: CDR1 SGHVS, CDR2 FNYEAQ. CDR3 bases: TGTGCCAGCAGCTTATATGTTTCCGGACTAGCGGGGGGGCCTGTCGCCGGGGAGCTGTTTTTT. Protein product: CASSLYVSGLAGGPVAGELFF.

This clone is a singleton in its sample. J is TRBJ1-3 and V is TRBV4-1; D might be TRBD1 (5 bases). Germline CDR1 reads MGHRA; CDR2 reads YSYEKL. This CDR3 comprises 17 residues. Trimming removed 0 bases from V and 0 bases from J, with 12 bases in between. The CDR3 here is CASSQEGVFSSGNTIYF. The CDR3 DNA follows: TGCGCCAGCAGCCAAGAAGGGGTCTTCAGCTCTGGAAACACCATATATTTT.

This chain uses TRBV10-3 with TRBJ1-3, with 12 bases aligning to TRBD1. Trimming removed 6 bases from V and 3 bases from J; junction bases left unmatched: 6. This CDR3 has 16 amino acids. The germline V gene encodes CDR1 ENHRY and CDR2 SYGVKD. CDR3 amino acids: CAIRSGQGAVGNTIYF. CDR3 bases: TGTGCCATCAGATCGGGACAGGGGGCAGTTGGAAACACCATATATTTT.

This chain connects TRBV4-1 to TRBJ2-1; D possibly corresponds to TRBD2 (7 bases). V shed 4 bases and J shed 6 bases, with 16 bases lying between them. The CDR3 has 15 amino acids. The germline V gene has CDR1 MGHRA and CDR2 YSYEKL. The CDR3: CASSRFGGQSNEQFF. Here the CDR3 DNA reads TGCGCCAGCAGCCGGTTCGGGGGGCAATCCAATGAGCAGTTCTTC.

The chain joins TRBV4-1 to TRBJ1-5, with a weak D call TRBD1 (5 bases). V lost 4 bases and J lost 5, with 18 bases in between. The CDR3 has 16 amino acids. Germline V gives CDR1 MGHRA, CDR2 YSYEKL. The CDR3 spells CASSLKGSGGDQPQHF. CDR3 DNA: TGCGCCAGCAGCCTGAAAGGGAGTGGGGGGGATCAGCCCCAGCATTTT.

The chain links TRBV6-5 to TRBJ1-2; 7 bases map to TRBD1. The V segment lost 9 bases and the J segment 4 bases; nucleotides outside the gene matches: 2. Germline V lookup: CDR1 MNHEY, CDR2 SVGAGI. The CDR3 contains 11 residues. The CDR3 loop reads CASDRVYGYTF. The CDR3, as DNA: TGTGCCAGTGACAGGGTCTATGGCTACACCTTC.

V usage is TRBV7-2 and J usage is TRBJ2-1; D is possibly TRBD1 (7 bases). Trimming took off 1 base at V and 8 bases at J, with 12 bases between the two ends. This CDR3 contains 14 residues. Per germline, CDR1 SGHTA and CDR2 FQGNSA. The CDR3 is CASSLVGGGDEQFF. CDR3 bases: TGTGCCAGCAGCTTAGTAGGGGGCGGGGATGAGCAGTTCTTC.

The gene calls are TRBV5-6 and TRBJ2-3; D is perhaps TRBD2 (6 bases). V was trimmed by 0 bases and J by 5 bases, leaving 13 bases between them. Germline loops: CDR1 SGHDT, CDR2 YYEEEE. The CDR3 runs 15 residues. CDR3 sequence: CASSLVLGGRDTQYF. CDR3 in DNA: TGTGCCAGCAGCTTGGTTCTAGGAGGGCGAGATACGCAGTATTTT.

The chain joins TRBV5-4 to TRBJ2-3, with D perhaps TRBD1 (6 bases). The CDR3 extends over 14 amino acids. Germline V lookup: CDR1 SGHNT, CDR2 YYREEE (reference sequence). Trimming took 7 bases from V and 0 from J, leaving 12 bases between them. In DNA, the CDR3 is TGTGCCAGCGAACAGACAGGTAGCACAGATACGCAGTATTTT. Translating it yields CASEQTGSTDTQYF.

The chain carries TRBV27 and TRBJ2-3; the match to TRBD2 covers 7 bases. Per the germline V gene, CDR1 is MNHEY and CDR2 is SMNVEV (reference sequence). The CDR3 runs 16 residues. With V trimmed by 5 bases and J by 5 bases, 13 bases remained unmatched. CDR3 sequence: CASSPPGLVEGDTQYF. As DNA, the CDR3 is TGTGCCAGCAGTCCTCCCGGACTAGTCGAGGGAGATACGCAGTATTTT.

CDR3 sequence: CASTGLADNTGELFF. As DNA, the CDR3 is TGTGCCAGCACTGGACTAGCGGATAACACCGGGGAGCTGTTTTTT. V gene TRBV2 combines with J gene TRBJ2-2, with 10 nucleotides matching TRBD2. V shed 7 bases and J 2 bases; nucleotides not matched to a gene: 4. CDR1 and CDR2 from the germline V gene are SNHLY and FYNNEI. The length of the CDR3 is 15 residues.

This clone was counted only a few times. The V and J genes are TRBV6-6 and TRBJ2-7, with 11 bases identical to TRBD2. Losses at the gene ends were 6 bases for V and 2 bases for J; bases not matched to a gene: 6. The CDR3 is 15 residues long. Germline V gene data show CDR1 as MNHNY and CDR2 as SVGAGI (reference sequence). The CDR3 protein is CASRYSGREAYEQYF. The CDR3, as DNA: TGTGCCAGCAGGTATAGCGGGAGGGAGGCCTACGAGCAGTACTTC.

The rearrangement joins TRBV5-5 to TRBJ2-7, with D maybe TRBD1 (6 bases). CDR1 and CDR2 from the germline V gene are SGHKS and YYEKEE (reference sequence). The length of the CDR3 is 14 residues. V was cut by 2 bases and J by 4 bases, with 13 bases left in between. The CDR3 region is CASSFEGGGYEQYF. CDR3 coding DNA: TGTGCCAGCAGCTTCGAAGGGGGTGGTTACGAGCAGTACTTC.

This chain joins TRBV9 and TRBJ2-1; the D gene is possibly TRBD1 (6 bases). This CDR3 has 14 residues. CDR1 and CDR2 from the germline V gene are SGDLS and YYNGEE. V lost 4 bases to trimming and J lost 3 bases, with 11 bases between them. CDR3: CASSPLTGYNEQFF. As DNA, the CDR3 is TGTGCCAGCAGCCCCCTGACAGGCTACAATGAGCAGTTCTTC.